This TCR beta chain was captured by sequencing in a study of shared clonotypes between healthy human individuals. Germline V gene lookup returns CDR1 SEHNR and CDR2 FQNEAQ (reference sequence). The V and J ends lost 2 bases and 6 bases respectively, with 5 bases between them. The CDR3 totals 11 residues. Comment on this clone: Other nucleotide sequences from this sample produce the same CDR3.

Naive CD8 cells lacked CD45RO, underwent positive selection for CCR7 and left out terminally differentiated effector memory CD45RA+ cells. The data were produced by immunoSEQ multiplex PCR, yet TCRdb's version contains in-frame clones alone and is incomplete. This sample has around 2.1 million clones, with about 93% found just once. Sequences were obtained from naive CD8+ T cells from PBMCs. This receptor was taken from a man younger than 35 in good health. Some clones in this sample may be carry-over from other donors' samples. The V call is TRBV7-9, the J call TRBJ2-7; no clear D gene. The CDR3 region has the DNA TGTGCCAGCAGCTTACTCAGCGAGCAGTACTTC. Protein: CASSLLSEQYF.